The 4 T cell receptor beta chains presented below share a single source sample, sequenced in a study of vaccination and CD4 T cells after COVID-19 (dated by TCRdb to between 2021 and 2024). The time point label on this specimen signifies: late sampling 161 to 241 days after vaccination in a few convalescent patients. The meaning of the sample's treatment or condition label: roughly 10-day PBMC culture with coronavirus spike peptide pools or control peptides (ViraFEST assay). The library was built by means of PCR. The reads were generated on an Illumina iSeq 100. At the Johns Hopkins FTIC core, DNA from the cultured CD4+ T cells underwent TCR sequencing with the Oncomine TCR Beta short-read assay. In-frame beta chains were kept once TCRdb had trimmed the public reads at Q25 with fastp and called clones with MiXCR. For every CDR3 protein sequence, its rows merge into one entry that carries the most common genes and DNA. The sample profile shows about 25,000 distinct CDR3 sequences; 42% of them were found once. The top ten constitute roughly 4.1% of the sample.

These receptors are not linked to any known antigen. The starting material was CD4+ T cells from blood, cultured in vitro, obtained about 7 months after SARS-CoV-2 vaccination. These receptors were obtained from a human donor who had recovered from COVID-19.

The chain is built from TRBV6-5 and TRBJ1-1; possibly TRBD1 for D (5 bases). V was clipped by 2 bases and J by 11 bases, with 15 bases between them. CDR1 and CDR2 from the germline V gene are MNHEY and SVGAGI. This CDR3 has 13 amino acids. CDR3 nucleotides: TGTGCCAGCAGTTACGCAGGGCGAGGTGGTGCTTTCTTT. It translates to CASSYAGRGGAFF.

V is TRBV27 and J is TRBJ2-1, with 8 bases fitting TRBD2. The CDR3 is made up of 17 amino acids. With V trimmed by 4 bases and J by 2 bases, 10 bases remained unmatched. CDR1 is MNHEY and CDR2 is SMNVEV in the germline V gene (reference sequence). CDR3 coding DNA: TGTGCCAGCAGTTCAACCCCTACTAGCGGCCCCTACAATGAGCAGTTCTTC. It encodes CASSSTPTSGPYNEQFF.

On this clonotype: An end of the junction does not agree with germline; a read error may underlie this. This chain links TRBV5-1 with TRBJ1-1; no clear D. The CDR3 runs to 13 residues. From germline, CDR1 is SGHRS and CDR2 YFSETQ. Here the CDR3 reads CASRLERNTEAFF. The DNA of the CDR3 is TGCGCCAGCAGGTTGGAGCGGAACACTGAAGCTTTCTTT. The full variable domain, with the rest looked up from reference TRBV5-1 and TRBJ1-1, is KAGVTQTPRYLIKTRGQQVTLSCSPISGHRSVSWYQQTPGQGLQFLFEYFSETQRNKGNFPGRFSGRQFSNSRSEMNVSTLELGDSALYLCASRLERNTEAFFGQGTRLTVV.

This clonotype appeared once. V usage is TRBV20-1 and J usage is TRBJ1-6; possibly TRBD1 for D (5 bases). V was pared by 0 bases and J by 10 bases, with 7 bases between. Germline loops: CDR1 DFQATT, CDR2 SNEGSKA (reference sequence). The CDR3 extends over 12 amino acids. CDR3 DNA: TGCAGTGCTAGAGATCGGGACTCACCCCTCCACTTT. This sequence encodes CSARDRDSPLHF.